These 20 T cell receptor beta chains were sequenced from one sample in a study of T cell responses to AZD1222 COVID-19 vaccine. Clones were read by immunoSEQ multiplex PCR, and TCRdb kept only the in-frame ones, dropping some. The sample comprises 75,000 to 95,000 clones, around 90% of which are singletons, and around 30% rests with the top ten. Sequenced material: peripheral blood, taken 28 days after the second AZD1222 dose. The receptors here all came from an adult who received the AZD1222 COVID-19 vaccine.

V usage is TRBV6-6 and J usage is TRBJ2-1; D is possibly TRBD2 (6 bases). This CDR3 is built from 13 residues. Per germline, CDR1 MNHNY and CDR2 SVGAGI (reference sequence). V gave up 9 bases and J gave up 3 bases, with 12 bases separating them. CDR3 in DNA: TGTGCCAGTACCGGGACTGGCTACAATGAGCAGTTCTTC. It is translated as CASTGTGYNEQFF.

The J gene is TRBJ2-1, the V gene TRBV18; D gene unclear. V gave up 2 bases and J gave up 0 bases, with 8 bases separating them. This CDR3 region has 15 residues. Germline CDR1 is KGHSH and CDR2 is LQKENI. In nucleotides, the CDR3 is TGTGCCAGCTCACCAAAGCAGAGCTCCTACAATGAGCAGTTCTTC. This sequence encodes CASSPKQSSYNEQFF.

This clone was observed once. V and J are TRBV11-2 and TRBJ2-7; D perhaps matches TRBD2 (7 bases). The germline V gene encodes CDR1 SGHAT and CDR2 FQNNGV. V lost 7 bases and J 7 bases, leaving 20 bases between the germline ends. This CDR3 comprises 14 residues. The chain's CDR3 is CASTIGGVQREQYF. The CDR3 DNA is TGTGCCAGCACCATAGGGGGGGTTCAGAGGGAGCAGTACTTC.

The rearrangement links TRBV9 to TRBJ2-1; D is possibly TRBD1 (6 bases). CDR3 length equals 16 residues. CDR1 SGDLS and CDR2 YYNGEE come from the germline V gene. V was trimmed by 7 bases and J by 15 bases, leaving 32 bases between them. For the CDR3, the DNA is TGTGCCAGCTCAGATATTATACGTTCAGGGGCAATTGCTGCGTTCTTC. Translated, it gives CASSDIIRSGAIAAFF.

This rearrangement joins TRBV7-2 to TRBJ1-2; D gene uncertain. Germline loops: CDR1 SGHTA, CDR2 FQGNSA. V was clipped by 5 bases and J by 8 bases, with 18 bases between them. This CDR3 comprises 14 residues. CDR3 sequence reads: CASSPLRGSLGYTF. DNA for the CDR3: TGTGCCAGCAGCCCCCTTCGGGGATCATTGGGCTACACCTTC.

This chain connects TRBV30 to TRBJ1-2; D not resolved. This CDR3 has 11 residues. V shed 2 bases and J shed 6 bases, with 7 bases lying between them. The germline V gene has CDR1 GTSNPN and CDR2 SVGIG (reference sequence). CDR3 nucleotide sequence: TGTGCCTGGAGTCCCCTGGATGGCTACACCTTC. It encodes CAWSPLDGYTF.

The chain joins TRBV6-1 to TRBJ2-3; D is unclear. V lost 2 bases to trimming and J lost 2 bases, with 5 bases between them. Germline V CDR1 and CDR2: MNHNS, SASEGT. This CDR3 is built from 13 residues. The CDR3 DNA reads as TGTGCCAGCAGTGAAAGGCTCACAGATACGCAGTATTTT. This codes for CASSERLTDTQYF.

This chain joins TRBV10-1 and TRBJ2-7, with 7 bases fitting TRBD1. CDR1 is WNHNN, CDR2 SYGVQD, per germline (reference sequence). CDR3 length equals 13 residues. Unmatched junction bases numbered 0, after V lost 4 bases and J lost 0 bases. The CDR3 here is CASSGDSSYEQYF. CDR3 nucleotide sequence: TGCGCCAGCAGTGGGGACAGCTCCTACGAGCAGTACTTC.

The chain combines TRBV7-6 with TRBJ2-1; D is perhaps TRBD1 or TRBD2 (5 bases each). Trimming removed 5 bases from V and 7 bases from J, with 21 bases in between. The CDR3 is 16 amino acids. Germline V CDR1 and CDR2: SGHVS, FNYEAQ. The CDR3 loop reads CASSDPLRVWGNEQFF. CDR3 bases: TGTGCCAGCAGCGACCCTCTCCGGGTCTGGGGGAATGAGCAGTTCTTC.

This chain joins TRBV7-6 and TRBJ2-7; TRBD1 or TRBD2 may be the D gene (5 bases each). This CDR3 has 14 residues. Germline V gene data show CDR1 as SGHVS and CDR2 as FNYEAQ. Trimming took off 1 base at V and 0 bases at J, with 7 bases between the two ends. Here the CDR3 reads CASSLGGPSYEQYF. CDR3 nucleotide sequence: TGTGCCAGCAGCTTAGGGGGACCCTCCTACGAGCAGTACTTC.

This clone was counted a single time. The rearrangement links TRBV15 to TRBJ2-2, with unresolved D. The CDR3 length is 16 residues. Per germline, CDR1 LNHNV and CDR2 YYDKDF (reference sequence). V lost 2 bases to trimming and J lost 3 bases, with 13 bases between them. The CDR3: CATSRTLDSYTGELFF. The CDR3, as DNA: TGTGCCACCAGCAGAACCCTAGACTCCTACACCGGGGAGCTGTTTTTT.

The chain links TRBV4-2 to TRBJ1-6, with TRBD1 as a possible D gene (5 bases). The germline gives CDR1 LGHNA, CDR2 YNFKEQ. The CDR3 sequence is 17 residues long. The V end was cut by 7 bases, the J end by 6 bases, with 22 bases between. The CDR3 nucleotides read TGTGCCAGCACCTCCGGGGGGAAGCCCTTCCTTAATTCACCCCTCCACTTT. This translates into CASTSGGKPFLNSPLHF.

The J gene is TRBJ2-1, the V gene TRBV2, with D possibly being TRBD2 (5 bases). There are 15 residues in the CDR3. Trimming shortened V by 5 bases and J by 6 bases, and 17 bases separated the two germline ends. Germline V gene data show CDR1 as SNHLY and CDR2 as FYNNEI. The CDR3 sequence is CASSTGIVSVNEQFF. The CDR3 region has the DNA TGTGCCAGCAGTACCGGGATCGTGAGTGTCAATGAGCAGTTCTTC.

V gene TRBV10-3 combines with J gene TRBJ2-7, with D perhaps matching TRBD1 (6 bases). Germline loops: CDR1 ENHRY, CDR2 SYGVKD. This CDR3 comprises 13 residues. V shed 5 bases and J shed 3 bases, with 11 bases lying between them. The CDR3 coding sequence is TGTGCCATCAGTACTACAGGGAACTACGAGCAGTACTTC. Amino acid sequence: CAISTTGNYEQYF.

The chain joins TRBV5-1 to TRBJ2-5; D assignment may be TRBD1 or TRBD2 (5 bases each). With 0 bases removed from V and 5 bases from J, the gap between germline ends came to 11 bases. CDR1 is SGHRS and CDR2 is YFSETQ in the germline V gene. The CDR3 length is 14 residues. Here the CDR3 reads CASSLGGSIETQYF. CDR3 sequence (DNA): TGCGCCAGCAGCTTGGGGGGGTCGATTGAGACCCAGTACTTC.

A single count supports this clone. V gene TRBV19 combines with J gene TRBJ1-5; tentatively, D is TRBD1 (6 bases). Per germline, CDR1 LNHDA and CDR2 SQIVND (reference sequence). V was pared by 4 bases and J by 5 bases, with 18 bases between. CDR3 size: 16 residues. CDR3 sequence: CASSNSPTGVYQPQHF. In DNA, the CDR3 is TGTGCCAGTAGTAACTCGCCGACAGGTGTCTATCAGCCCCAGCATTTT.

The V gene is TRBV9, the J gene TRBJ2-5; D may match TRBD1 or TRBD2 (5 bases each). Trimming pared 4 bases from V and 5 bases from J, leaving 15 bases between. The CDR3 is 14 residues long. The germline V gene has CDR1 SGDLS and CDR2 YYNGEE. This chain's CDR3 is CASSPIGWGETQYF. The CDR3 DNA reads TGTGCCAGCAGCCCTATAGGTTGGGGGGAGACCCAGTACTTC. The whole variable domain, filled in from reference TRBV9 and TRBJ2-5, reads DSGVTQTPKHLITATGQRVTLRCSPRSGDLSVYWYQQSLDQGLQFLIQYYNGEERAKGNILERFSAQQFPDLHSELNLSSLELGDSALYFCASSPIGWGETQYFGPGTRLLVL.

The rearrangement joins TRBV3-1 (or the pseudogene TRBV3-2) to TRBJ1-3; D call uncertain. The germline gives CDR1 LGHDT, CDR2 YNNKEL (reference sequence). Trimming removed 0 bases from V and 4 bases from J, with 10 bases in between. The CDR3 has 15 residues. CDR3 sequence reads: CASSQEVGIGNTIYF. The CDR3 DNA reads TGTGCCAGCAGCCAAGAGGTTGGGATCGGAAACACCATATATTTT.

V and J are TRBV19 and TRBJ1-2, with TRBD1 matching 9 bases. V shed 0 bases, J shed 2 bases, and the junction held 1 base outside the gene matches. The CDR3 consists of 15 residues. From germline, CDR1 is LNHDA and CDR2 SQIVND (reference sequence). Written as DNA, the CDR3 is TGTGCCAGTAGTATAGATACAGGGGGCAACTATGGCTACACCTTC. The encoded protein is CASSIDTGGNYGYTF.

The CDR3 DNA follows: TGTGCCAGTAGTATGGAAACTTCTGGAAACACCATATATTTT. It codes for CASSMETSGNTIYF. The chain is built from TRBV19 and TRBJ1-3; unclear D gene. Trimming shortened V by 3 bases and J by 1 base, and 7 bases separated the two germline ends. The CDR3 is 14 amino acids. The germline V gene has CDR1 LNHDA and CDR2 SQIVND (reference sequence).